The 5 T cell receptor beta chains given below trace back to one sample, sequenced in a study of a mutant IDH1 vaccine in newly diagnosed glioma. Their antigens remain unidentified. Documented time point: week 47, end of study. One vaccine dose held 300 ug of mutant IDH1 20-mer peptide and came with topical imiquimod. Assay: immunoSEQ multiplex PCR; the TCRdb copy retains only in-frame clones and omits some. The table shows 50,000 to 70,000 clones, with roughly four fifths occurring only once. The sample was PBMCs, taken from a glioma patient whose treatment included an IDH1 peptide vaccine. These receptors were collected from a woman aged 45-65 years with glioma.

The genes are TRBV29-1 and TRBJ2-1, with D possibly being TRBD1 (6 bases). Trimming removed 6 bases at V and 3 bases at J, with 12 bases between. The CDR3 is made up of 13 amino acids. The germline CDR1 and CDR2 sequences are SQVTM and ANQGSEA. CDR3 loop: CSVRLTGYNEQFF. The DNA for the CDR3 is TGCAGCGTCAGACTGACAGGCTACAATGAGCAGTTCTTC.

This sequence joins TRBV5-1 and TRBJ2-2, with D unresolved. CDR3 length equals 13 residues. Between the trimmed V and J ends, which lost 1 base and 7 bases, there was a span of 8 bases. CDR1 SGHRS and CDR2 YFSETQ come from the germline V gene. The CDR3 protein is CASSLRVGGELFF. The CDR3 nucleotides read TGCGCCAGCAGCTTGCGGGTAGGCGGGGAGCTGTTTTTT.

This chain uses TRBV5-1 with TRBJ2-1; TRBD2 is a possible D gene (6 bases). The germline gives CDR1 SGHRS, CDR2 YFSETQ. The CDR3 has 15 amino acids. Trimming shortened V by 3 bases and J by 0 bases, and 10 bases separated the two germline ends. CDR3 in amino acids: CASSSGGGSYNEQFF. In DNA, the CDR3 is TGCGCCAGCAGCTCCGGGGGAGGCTCCTACAATGAGCAGTTCTTC.

The CDR3: CSVGGFGTGYEQYF. The DNA of the CDR3 is TGCAGCGTTGGGGGGTTTGGGACAGGCTACGAGCAGTACTTC. The chain has TRBV29-1 and TRBJ2-7; 8 nucleotides line up with TRBD1. Germline V gene sequence: CDR1 SQVTM, CDR2 ANQGSEA. The CDR3 contains 14 residues. J was trimmed by 3 bases and V by 4 bases; bases with no gene match: 8.

The rearrangement joins TRBV5-1 to TRBJ1-1; 11 positions match TRBD1. The CDR3 is 16 amino acids. Germline V CDR1 and CDR2: SGHRS, YFSETQ. J lost 0 bases, V lost 4 bases, and 5 bases had no gene match. The CDR3 DNA is TGCGCCAGCAGCACGGACAGGGGGCGATTGAACACTGAAGCTTTCTTT. Translation gives CASSTDRGRLNTEAFF.